The 13 T cell receptor beta chains below come from one sample, sequenced in a study of blood T cell repertoires in COVID-19. Assay: immunoSEQ multiplex PCR; the TCRdb copy retains only in-frame clones and omits some. The table shows 150,000 to 200,000 clones, with about 80% occurring only once. The sample consisted of peripheral blood. These receptors were taken from a woman of 80 years or more with acute or convalescent COVID-19.

The genes are TRBV5-1 and TRBJ1-1; the D is unclear. The CDR3 runs 14 residues. Germline V gene lookup returns CDR1 SGHRS and CDR2 YFSETQ. The V end was cut by 1 base, the J end by 5 bases, with 12 bases between. DNA for the CDR3: TGCGCCAGCAGCTTGTCGGTCGCCTCGACTGAAGCTTTCTTT. Its translation: CASSLSVASTEAFF.

The rearrangement joins TRBV6-5 to TRBJ2-7; TRBD2 agrees at 9 bases. This CDR3 region has 16 residues. Germline trimming cut 2 bases from V and 2 bases from J; bases unmatched to any gene: 7. Germline V lookup: CDR1 MNHEY, CDR2 SVGAGI. The CDR3 sequence: CASSYLLAGSTYEQYF. The CDR3 DNA sequence: TGTGCCAGCAGTTACCTCCTAGCGGGATCGACCTACGAGCAGTACTTC.

The chain employs TRBV6-2 or TRBV6-3 and TRBJ2-5; D possibly corresponds to TRBD1 (6 bases). Germline V lookup: CDR1 MNHEY, CDR2 SVGEGT. The CDR3 extends over 15 amino acids. V was cut by 4 bases and J by 2 bases, with 14 bases left in between. The CDR3 loop is CASSWTELLQETQYF. The CDR3 DNA reads as TGTGCCAGCAGTTGGACAGAACTATTACAAGAGACCCAGTACTTC.

The chain has TRBV7-9 and TRBJ1-1; D not resolved. Germline loops: CDR1 SEHNR, CDR2 FQNEAQ (reference sequence). The CDR3 extends over 13 amino acids. V was pared by 5 bases and J by 2 bases, with 9 bases between. CDR3 bases: TGTGCCAGCAGCCCTACAGTCAACACTGAAGCTTTCTTT. This encodes CASSPTVNTEAFF.

This clone was found many times. J is TRBJ1-5 and V is TRBV28; 7 bases align to TRBD1. The CDR3 has 13 residues. Germline values: CDR1 MDHEN, CDR2 SYDVKM. Losses at the gene ends were 6 bases for V and 7 bases for J; bases not matched to a gene: 6. CDR3 coding DNA: TGTGCCAGCAGCCCTAACAGGGGACAGCCCCAGCATTTT. Its translation: CASSPNRGQPQHF.

This clone was seen only once. The J gene is TRBJ2-7, the V gene TRBV4-3, with D tentatively TRBD2 (6 bases). V gave up 2 bases and J gave up 3 bases, with 11 bases separating them. Germline-derived CDR1 and CDR2 are LGHNA and YSLEER. The CDR3 runs to 14 residues. Here the CDR3 reads CASSQQGGDYEQYF. CDR3 in DNA: TGCGCCAGCAGCCAACAGGGAGGCGACTACGAGCAGTACTTC.

This clone was found once. The genes are TRBV4-1 and TRBJ2-2; 11 nucleotides line up with TRBD2. This CDR3 is built from 18 residues. With V trimmed by 1 base and J by 2 bases, 6 bases remained unmatched. CDR1 MGHRA and CDR2 YSYEKL come from the germline V gene. CDR3 coding DNA: TGCGCCAGCAGCCAAGGACTAGCGGGGAGGGGTAACACCGGGGAGCTGTTTTTT. Amino acid sequence: CASSQGLAGRGNTGELFF.

This chain connects TRBV28 to TRBJ1-2, with a tentative D call TRBD1 (6 bases). From germline, CDR1 is MDHEN and CDR2 SYDVKM. Trimming removed 6 bases from V and 8 bases from J, with 16 bases in between. CDR3 length: 13 residues. CDR3 protein: CASSGDKLSGYTF. The CDR3 DNA reads TGTGCCAGCAGCGGGGACAAACTCTCCGGCTACACCTTC.

This clone has only a few counts. This chain uses TRBV5-8 with TRBJ2-7; 7 bases are shared with TRBD1. CDR3 length: 13 residues. V gave up 4 bases and J gave up 9 bases; unmatched junction bases: 10. Germline lookup yields CDR1 SGHTS and CDR2 YDEGEE. The CDR3 DNA is TGTGCCAGCAGCATCGGGACAGCCCGGGGGCAGTACTTC. This codes for CASSIGTARGQYF.

The genes are TRBV9 and TRBJ2-3; TRBD2 matches 9 bases. CDR1 is SGDLS and CDR2 is YYNGEE in the germline V gene. The CDR3 sequence is 18 residues long. V shed 5 bases and J 2 bases; nucleotides not matched to a gene: 15. Written as DNA, the CDR3 is TGTGCCAGCAGTCGTATTAGCGGGGGCCGTCCTTTCACAGATACGCAGTATTTT. Translated, it gives CASSRISGGRPFTDTQYF.

V usage is TRBV27 and J usage is TRBJ1-6, with 7 bases matching TRBD1. With 2 bases clipped from V and 7 bases from J, the junction kept 17 bases outside the gene matches. Germline V lookup: CDR1 MNHEY, CDR2 SMNVEV (reference sequence). CDR3 length: 19 residues. The CDR3 DNA reads TGTGCCAGCAGTTTAAGGAGCGGCAGGGGGTTGAGGTGGAATTCACCCCTCCACTTT. This sequence encodes CASSLRSGRGLRWNSPLHF.

V is TRBV5-6 and J is TRBJ1-2; D is possibly TRBD1 (5 bases). Trimming cost V 4 bases and J 3 bases, with 10 bases left between them. The CDR3 is 13 amino acids. Germline CDR1 and CDR2: SGHDT and YYEEEE. Written as DNA, the CDR3 is TGTGCCAGCAGCACGGGGGATGACTATGGCTACACCTTC. Encoded protein: CASSTGDDYGYTF.

J is TRBJ2-1 and V is TRBV3-1 (or the pseudogene TRBV3-2), with 12 positions matching TRBD2. With V trimmed by 4 bases and J by 2 bases, 3 bases remained unmatched. There are 16 residues in the CDR3. Germline loops: CDR1 LGHDT, CDR2 YNNKEL (reference sequence). The CDR3 loop reads CASSLPSGRAYNEQFF. CDR3 DNA: TGTGCCAGCAGCCTCCCTAGCGGGAGGGCCTACAATGAGCAGTTCTTC.